Shown below are 2 T cell receptor beta chains from a single sample sequenced in a study of CXCR3-negative and CXCR3-positive naive CD8 T cells. General study results and limits: CXCR3-positive naive cells carried more hydrophobic TRB CDR3s than CXCR3-negative naive cells did.

The antigens for these receptors are not known. The libraries of TRB cDNA were prepared using 5' RACE with UMI labels. TCRdb re-analyzed the 5' RACE reads; it lists each CDR3 protein once, without DNA. The sample includes about 89,000 distinct CDR3 sequences. The sample consisted of naive CXCR3+ CD8+ T cells from blood. The subset was: CD45RO-CCR7+CD27+CD95- naive CD8+ T cells expressing CXCR3 (TNR3+). The source of these receptors is a human donor in good health. Some clones in this sample may be carry-over from other donors' samples.

V is TRBV27 and J is TRBJ2-1; the D call of TRBD2 rests on TCRdb alone, since no DNA is present to check it. CDR3 length equals 15 residues. Germline assignment: CDR1 MNHEY and CDR2 SMNVEV (reference sequence). The CDR3 region is CASTIGRGHYNEQFF.

The CDR3 sequence is CANWLLTAGGGF. V and J are TRBV27 and TRBJ2-5; lacking DNA, the TRBD1 call made by TCRdb goes unchecked. In germline, CDR1 is MNHEY, CDR2 SMNVEV (reference sequence). This CDR3 is 12 amino acids long.